This is a list of T cell receptor beta chains from one sample in a study of cytomegalovirus exposure and HLA in healthy donors. The table came from immunoSEQ multiplex PCR; TCRdb's copy has only in-frame clones and leaves some out. The data hold around 120,000 clones, with about 79% observed a single time. Sequenced sample: PBMCs. The receptors were sampled from a middle-aged man in good health and CMV-seronegative. CDR3s include the opening cysteine and the closing phenylalanine or tryptophan. Each record gives: V gene, D gene, clone size, J gene, CDR3 protein, CDR3 DNA. A D gene is named only where the DNA matches it firmly. Only part of the rows carry a size: once, few, many, or a class if the clone is expanded.

V gene: TRBV4-1; D gene: .; clone size: .; J gene: TRBJ1-2; CDR3 protein: CASSHPGGGYGYTF; CDR3 DNA: TGCGCCAGCAGCCATCCGGGGGGGGGCTATGGCTACACCTTC
V gene: TRBV5-1; D gene: .; clone size: .; J gene: TRBJ2-2; CDR3 protein: CASSLGQNTGELFF; CDR3 DNA: TGCGCCAGCAGCCTGGGACAGAACACCGGGGAGCTGTTTTTT
V gene: TRBV29-1; D gene: TRBD1; clone size: once; J gene: TRBJ2-5; CDR3 protein: CSVRQTGAQETQYF; CDR3 DNA: TGCAGCGTTCGTCAGACAGGGGCTCAAGAGACCCAGTACTTC
V gene: TRBV9; D gene: .; clone size: .; J gene: TRBJ1-2; CDR3 protein: CASSATGYYGYTF; CDR3 DNA: TGTGCCAGCAGCGCAACAGGGTACTATGGCTACACCTTC
V gene: TRBV4-1; D gene: TRBD1; clone size: few; J gene: TRBJ1-4; CDR3 protein: CASSRGQGGGEKLFF; CDR3 DNA: TGCGCCAGCAGCCGAGGACAGGGCGGCGGTGAAAAACTGTTTTTT
V gene: TRBV2; D gene: TRBD2; clone size: .; J gene: TRBJ2-2; CDR3 protein: CASKPGLAGTGELFF; CDR3 DNA: TGTGCCAGCAAGCCGGGACTAGCGGGCACCGGGGAGCTGTTTTTT
V gene: TRBV30; D gene: .; clone size: .; J gene: TRBJ2-7; CDR3 protein: CAWSVSTEQYF; CDR3 DNA: TGTGCCTGGAGTGTTTCAACAGAACAGTACTTC
V gene: TRBV7-2; D gene: .; clone size: .; J gene: TRBJ2-5; CDR3 protein: CASSPRVGQETQYF; CDR3 DNA: TGTGCCAGCAGCCCCCGGGTTGGACAAGAGACCCAGTACTTC
V gene: TRBV4-3; D gene: .; clone size: few; J gene: TRBJ2-6; CDR3 protein: CASSRNRDSGANVLTF; CDR3 DNA: TGCGCCAGCAGCCGCAACAGGGACTCTGGGGCCAACGTCCTGACTTTC
V gene: TRBV5-1; D gene: .; clone size: .; J gene: TRBJ2-3; CDR3 protein: CASSSRSGDTQYF; CDR3 DNA: TGCGCCAGCAGCTCCCGTTCCGGAGATACGCAGTATTTT
V gene: TRBV5-1; D gene: TRBD2; clone size: .; J gene: TRBJ2-3; CDR3 protein: CASRGLAGGRGTDTQYF; CDR3 DNA: TGCGCCAGCAGGGGACTAGCGGGGGGTCGAGGCACAGATACGCAGTATTTT
V gene: TRBV15; D gene: .; clone size: .; J gene: TRBJ1-2; CDR3 protein: CATSRVGGTYGYTF; CDR3 DNA: TGTGCCACCAGCAGAGTGGGGGGTACCTATGGCTACACCTTC
V gene: TRBV10-1; D gene: .; clone size: .; J gene: TRBJ1-2; CDR3 protein: CASLGRDYYGYTF; CDR3 DNA: TGCGCCAGTCTAGGACGGGACTACTATGGCTACACCTTC
V gene: TRBV19; D gene: .; clone size: .; J gene: TRBJ1-5; CDR3 protein: CASSIVGQNQPQHF; CDR3 DNA: TGTGCCAGTAGTATCGTCGGACAGAATCAGCCCCAGCATTTT
V gene: TRBV7-9; D gene: .; clone size: .; J gene: TRBJ1-2; CDR3 protein: CASSSTFSGSYTF; CDR3 DNA: TGTGCCAGCAGCTCAACCTTCTCCGGTAGCTACACCTTC
V gene: TRBV4-2; D gene: TRBD2; clone size: .; J gene: TRBJ2-7; CDR3 protein: CASSQDWTSGGYEQYF; CDR3 DNA: TGTGCCAGCAGCCAGGACTGGACTAGCGGGGGGTACGAGCAGTACTTC
V gene: TRBV2; D gene: TRBD1; clone size: few; J gene: TRBJ1-5; CDR3 protein: CASSGGQGNNQPQHF; CDR3 DNA: TGTGCCAGCAGTGGGGGACAGGGAAACAATCAGCCCCAGCATTTT
V gene: TRBV30; D gene: .; clone size: .; J gene: TRBJ1-6; CDR3 protein: CAWSVRSGSGLPPLHF; CDR3 DNA: TGTGCCTGGAGTGTACGGTCGGGCAGCGGGTTACCACCCCTCCACTTT
V gene: TRBV10-3; D gene: TRBD2; clone size: .; J gene: TRBJ2-1; CDR3 protein: CAISRLAGGLYNEQFF; CDR3 DNA: TGTGCCATCAGTAGACTAGCGGGGGGTTTATACAATGAGCAGTTCTTC
V gene: TRBV6-5; D gene: TRBD1; clone size: .; J gene: TRBJ1-2; CDR3 protein: CASRDRPRYGYTF; CDR3 DNA: TGTGCCAGCAGGGACAGGCCCCGGTATGGCTACACCTTC
V gene: TRBV18; D gene: .; clone size: .; J gene: TRBJ2-3; CDR3 protein: CASSPPSKSTDTQYF; CDR3 DNA: TGTGCCAGCTCACCACCTTCCAAAAGCACAGATACGCAGTATTTT
V gene: TRBV19; D gene: TRBD1; clone size: .; J gene: TRBJ1-2; CDR3 protein: CASSSRTGEGYTF; CDR3 DNA: TGTGCCAGTAGCTCTCGGACAGGGGAGGGCTACACCTTC
V gene: TRBV7-2; D gene: TRBD2; clone size: .; J gene: TRBJ2-1; CDR3 protein: CASSPGLAGARIYEQFF; CDR3 DNA: TGTGCCAGCAGCCCTGGACTAGCGGGGGCTCGAATATATGAGCAGTTCTTC
V gene: TRBV4-3; D gene: .; clone size: .; J gene: TRBJ1-6; CDR3 protein: CASSQDAEGTIGSPLHF; CDR3 DNA: TGCGCCAGCAGCCAAGACGCCGAGGGAACCATCGGTTCACCCCTCCACTTT
V gene: TRBV5-1; D gene: TRBD1; clone size: few; J gene: TRBJ1-4; CDR3 protein: CASSSSGTGGKLFF; CDR3 DNA: TGCGCCAGCAGCTCGTCCGGGACAGGGGGGAAACTGTTTTTT
V gene: TRBV5-1; D gene: TRBD1; clone size: .; J gene: TRBJ1-1; CDR3 protein: CASSASGGGKNTEAFF; CDR3 DNA: TGCGCCAGCAGCGCTTCAGGGGGCGGGAAGAACACTGAAGCTTTCTTT
V gene: TRBV4-3; D gene: .; clone size: once; J gene: TRBJ1-3; CDR3 protein: CASSQHIGDSGNTIYF; CDR3 DNA: TGCGCCAGCAGCCAACATATAGGGGACTCTGGAAACACCATATATTTT
V gene: TRBV15; D gene: .; clone size: .; J gene: TRBJ1-1; CDR3 protein: CATSRDLWNTEAFF; CDR3 DNA: TGTGCCACCAGCAGAGATCTATGGAACACTGAAGCTTTCTTT
V gene: TRBV6-1; D gene: .; clone size: .; J gene: TRBJ1-2; CDR3 protein: CASSVTRQDYGYTF; CDR3 DNA: TGTGCCAGCAGTGTAACTAGACAGGACTATGGCTACACCTTC
V gene: TRBV10-2; D gene: .; clone size: .; J gene: TRBJ2-2; CDR3 protein: CASSVDILNTGELFF; CDR3 DNA: TGCGCCAGCAGTGTTGACATTTTGAACACCGGGGAGCTGTTTTTT
V gene: TRBV4-2; D gene: TRBD2; clone size: .; J gene: TRBJ2-3; CDR3 protein: CASSQGLASDTQYF; CDR3 DNA: TGTGCCAGCAGCCAAGGACTAGCTTCAGATACGCAGTATTTT
V gene: TRBV5-4; D gene: .; clone size: .; J gene: TRBJ2-7; CDR3 protein: CASSPGYGSYEQYF; CDR3 DNA: TGTGCCAGCAGCCCGGGGTACGGATCCTACGAGCAGTACTTC
V gene: TRBV7-9; D gene: .; clone size: few; J gene: TRBJ1-3; CDR3 protein: CASWERGTIYF; CDR3 DNA: TGTGCCAGCTGGGAGCGAGGGACCATATATTTT
V gene: TRBV18; D gene: .; clone size: .; J gene: TRBJ2-1; CDR3 protein: CASSPQGGSYNEQFF; CDR3 DNA: TGTGCCAGCTCACCCCAGGGTGGTTCCTACAATGAGCAGTTCTTC
V gene: TRBV29-1; D gene: .; clone size: .; J gene: TRBJ2-2; CDR3 protein: CSVGELQSTGELFF; CDR3 DNA: TGCAGCGTTGGAGAATTACAGAGTACCGGGGAGCTGTTTTTT
V gene: TRBV7-2; D gene: TRBD2; clone size: .; J gene: TRBJ2-3; CDR3 protein: CASSTERGEWDTQYF; CDR3 DNA: TGTGCCAGCAGCACCGAGCGGGGGGAGTGGGATACGCAGTATTTT
V gene: TRBV10-3; D gene: TRBD1; clone size: .; J gene: TRBJ1-6; CDR3 protein: CAISADRGGSPLHF; CDR3 DNA: TGTGCCATTTCCGCGGACAGGGGTGGGTCACCCCTCCACTTT
V gene: TRBV2; D gene: TRBD2; clone size: .; J gene: TRBJ2-1; CDR3 protein: CASSEAPGLLYNEQFF; CDR3 DNA: TGTGCCAGCAGTGAAGCCCCGGGACTACTCTACAATGAGCAGTTCTTC
V gene: TRBV9; D gene: .; clone size: once; J gene: TRBJ1-2; CDR3 protein: CASSSTPDNYGYTF; CDR3 DNA: TGTGCCAGCAGCTCGACACCGGATAACTATGGCTACACCTTC
V gene: TRBV5-1; D gene: TRBD2; clone size: .; J gene: TRBJ2-2; CDR3 protein: CASSPGGSGGTGELFF; CDR3 DNA: TGCGCCAGCAGCCCTGGAGGTAGCGGGGGCACCGGGGAGCTGTTTTTT
V gene: TRBV29-1; D gene: .; clone size: once; J gene: TRBJ1-4; CDR3 protein: CSVEDHGEKLFF; CDR3 DNA: TGCAGCGTTGAAGATCACGGTGAAAAACTGTTTTTT
V gene: TRBV5-4; D gene: TRBD2; clone size: .; J gene: TRBJ2-5; CDR3 protein: CASSYKRGGLGETQYF; CDR3 DNA: TGTGCCAGCAGCTACAAGCGGGGGGGCCTGGGGGAGACCCAGTACTTC
V gene: TRBV4-1; D gene: TRBD1; clone size: few; J gene: TRBJ1-1; CDR3 protein: CASSHWTGEGEAFF; CDR3 DNA: TGCGCCAGCAGCCACTGGACAGGGGAAGGTGAAGCTTTCTTT
V gene: TRBV5-1; D gene: .; clone size: once; J gene: TRBJ2-1; CDR3 protein: CASSGGTGYNEQFF; CDR3 DNA: TGCGCCAGCAGTGGGGGGACTGGCTACAATGAGCAGTTCTTC
V gene: TRBV29-1; D gene: .; clone size: .; J gene: TRBJ1-2; CDR3 protein: CSVFQGQASGYTF; CDR3 DNA: TGCAGCGTCTTTCAGGGCCAGGCGAGTGGCTACACCTTC